The T cell receptor (beta chain) under discussion was sequenced for a study of response to subunit inactivated influenza vaccine. Germline V gene data show CDR1 as DFQATT and CDR2 as SNEGSKA (reference sequence). Trimming stripped 6 bases from V and 9 bases from J, with 21 bases between. CDR3 length: 14 residues. Overall study findings and caveats: Authors suggested each seasonal flu vaccination may recruit only limited numbers of new T cells.

Comments on this clonotype: Antigen: not known.

TCRdb recomputed calls from the RT-PCR reads with MiXCR, one row per CDR3 protein. The repertoire holds around 760,000 distinct CDR3 sequences, with approximately 15% as singletons. This sample comprised PBMCs from blood, obtained roughly 2 weeks before vaccination. The V and J genes are TRBV20-1 and TRBJ2-1; perhaps D is TRBD1 or TRBD2 (5 bases each). This sequence was found in a man between 45 and 60 years old who received an inactivated influenza vaccine. The CDR3 protein is CSARQGPSISEQFF. DNA for the CDR3: TGCAGTGCGCGCCAGGGACCGTCAATAAGTGAGCAGTTCTTC.